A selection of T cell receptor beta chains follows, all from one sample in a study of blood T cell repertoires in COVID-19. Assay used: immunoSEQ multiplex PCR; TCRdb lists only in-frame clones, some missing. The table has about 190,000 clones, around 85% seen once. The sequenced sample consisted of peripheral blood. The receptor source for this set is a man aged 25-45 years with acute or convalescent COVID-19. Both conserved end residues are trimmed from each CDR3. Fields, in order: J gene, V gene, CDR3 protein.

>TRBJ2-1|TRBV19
ASSIWTGVSNEQF
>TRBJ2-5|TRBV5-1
ASSLPLAGVGETQY
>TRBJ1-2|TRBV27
ASSPNLGQGVRNGYT
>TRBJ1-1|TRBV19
ASSINRDKNTEAF
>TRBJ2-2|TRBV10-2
ATQGQSNTGELF
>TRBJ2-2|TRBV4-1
ASSQERTGMEAGELF
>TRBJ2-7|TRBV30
AWSVRTEGKQY
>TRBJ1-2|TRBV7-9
ASSLGGTYGYT
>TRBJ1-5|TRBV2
ASSESPPYGPQH
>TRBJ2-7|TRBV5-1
ASRLGRTGVNSYEQY
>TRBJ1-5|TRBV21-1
ASSKEPGQELGWH
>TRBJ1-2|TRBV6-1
ASSEALRGGHRDRLRDGYT
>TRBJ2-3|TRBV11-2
ASTSGTSGTDTQY
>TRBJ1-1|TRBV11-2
ASTFSENTEAF
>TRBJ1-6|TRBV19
ASSRVRDRDSPLH
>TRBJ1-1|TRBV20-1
SARENAEAF
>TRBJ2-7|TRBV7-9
ASTHLRGGSGEQY
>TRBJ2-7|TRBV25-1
ASSGLVYEQY
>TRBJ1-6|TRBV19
ASRRSVNSPLH
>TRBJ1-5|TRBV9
ASSLSDRDLQH
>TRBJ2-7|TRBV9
ASSVSGGQVYEQY
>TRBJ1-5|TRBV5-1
ASRPTGGASQPQH
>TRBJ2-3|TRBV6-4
ASSVQGSTDTQY
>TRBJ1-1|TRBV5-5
ASSYSLGGTEAF
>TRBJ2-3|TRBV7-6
ASSPQLKRSTDTQY
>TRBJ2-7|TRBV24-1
ATSDRSPGRGSASEIYEQY
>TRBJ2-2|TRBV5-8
ASSPGQVVLLAGELF
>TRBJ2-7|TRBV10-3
AISESTSLGHEQY
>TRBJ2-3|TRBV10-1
ASSALAGGTDTQY
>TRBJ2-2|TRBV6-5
ASSFRTGELF
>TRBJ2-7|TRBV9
ASSGAGQGIGEQY
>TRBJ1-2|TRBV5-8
ASSLRRRGVWGYT
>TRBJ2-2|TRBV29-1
SVPAGADTGELF
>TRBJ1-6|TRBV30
AWSVRGRDSPLH
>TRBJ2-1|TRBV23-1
ASSPMSGFNEQF
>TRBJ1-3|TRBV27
ATSEAPGFFGNTIY
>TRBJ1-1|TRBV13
ASSFWATPSRAF
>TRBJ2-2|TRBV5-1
ASSLVVGTRLTTGELF
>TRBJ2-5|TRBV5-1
ASSLGLAGGQETQY
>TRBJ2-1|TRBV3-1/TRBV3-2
ASSQGAGRNNEQF
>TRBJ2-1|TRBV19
ASSKQGLINEQF
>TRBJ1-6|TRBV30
AWTRARTDSNNSPLH
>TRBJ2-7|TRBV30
AWRSGAAYEQY
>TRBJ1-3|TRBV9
ASSVEQISGNTIY